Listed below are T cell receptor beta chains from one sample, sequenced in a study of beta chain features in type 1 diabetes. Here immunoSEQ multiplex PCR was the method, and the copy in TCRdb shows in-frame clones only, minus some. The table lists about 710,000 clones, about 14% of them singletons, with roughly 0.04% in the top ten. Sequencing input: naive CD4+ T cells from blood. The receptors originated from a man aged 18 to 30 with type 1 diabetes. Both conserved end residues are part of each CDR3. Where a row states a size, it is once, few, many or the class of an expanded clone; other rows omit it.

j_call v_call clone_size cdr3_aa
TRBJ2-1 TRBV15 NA CATSRTTGGYNEQFF
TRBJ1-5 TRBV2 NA CASSEWGQGSQPQHF
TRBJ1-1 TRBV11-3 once CASSLRDTEAFF
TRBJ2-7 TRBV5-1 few CASSSRDSYEQYF
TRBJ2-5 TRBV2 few CASSEARTLETQYF
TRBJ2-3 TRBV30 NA CAWTLAVYTDTQYF
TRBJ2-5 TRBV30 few CAWSRTGTQETQYF
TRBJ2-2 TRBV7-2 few CASSPGSYYTGELFF
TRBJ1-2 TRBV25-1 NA CASNRWGYTF
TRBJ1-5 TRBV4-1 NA CASSQPGAKNQPQHF
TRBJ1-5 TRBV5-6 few CASSLTGVNQPQHF
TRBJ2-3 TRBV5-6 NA CASSSSTGTDTQYF
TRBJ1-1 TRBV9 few CASSASLETEAFF
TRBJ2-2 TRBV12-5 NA CASGLGLSGELFF
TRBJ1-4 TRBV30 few CAWAAGIEKLFF
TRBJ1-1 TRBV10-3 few CAISVQGVGTEAFF
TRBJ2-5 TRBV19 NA CASSWDSQETQYF
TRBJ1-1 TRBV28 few CASRTGYTEAFF
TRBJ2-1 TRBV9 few CASSVGPAGGYYNEQFF
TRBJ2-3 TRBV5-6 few CASSKDISSTDTQYF
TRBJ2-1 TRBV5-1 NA CASSLGNYEQFF
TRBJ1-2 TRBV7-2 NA CASSFTGYGGGYTF
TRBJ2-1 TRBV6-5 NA CASKKEQGLSYEQFF
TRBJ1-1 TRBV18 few CASSPSRESEAFF
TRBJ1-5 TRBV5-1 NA CASSLGTGFNQPQHF
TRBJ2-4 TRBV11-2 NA CASSKLGAKNIQYF
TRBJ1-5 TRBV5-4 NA CASSSLDRRYSNQPQHF
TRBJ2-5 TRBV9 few CASSVGDRRETQYF
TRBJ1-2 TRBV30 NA CAWSAGGNYGYTF
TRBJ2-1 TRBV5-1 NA CASSLVLAGERNEQFF
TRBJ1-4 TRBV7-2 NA CASSPAGANEKLFF
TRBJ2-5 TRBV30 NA CAWSVRGTQYF
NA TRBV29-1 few CSVKQTYEQYF
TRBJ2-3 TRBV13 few CASSRGRGGPRDTQYF
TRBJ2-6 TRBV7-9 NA CASSPAQGLIGANVLTF
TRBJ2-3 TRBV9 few CASSVATSGNTDTQYF
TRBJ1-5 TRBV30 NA CAWSVGRAARQPQHF
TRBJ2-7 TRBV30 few CAWSTVDRGSYEQYF
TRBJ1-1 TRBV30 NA CAWSPGTGGGNTEAFF
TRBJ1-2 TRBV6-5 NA CASRRKDRIYGYTF
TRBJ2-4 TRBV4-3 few CASSPGQSEAKNIQYF